This passage covers 7 T cell receptor beta chains from one sample sequenced in a study of blood T cells in healthy people across ages. With a J-beta primer mix and a sample-barcoded 5' primer, a second PCR ran about 7 to 12 cycles. TCRdb re-derived calls from the 5' RACE reads in MiXCR, one entry per CDR3 protein. The table records 600,000 to 850,000 distinct CDR3 sequences, 35% to 45% of them present only once. The sequencing sample was made of blood. All receptors come from a woman aged 55-69 years in good health.

This clonotype was picked up a small number of times. A read error may produce the germline difference seen at one junction end. The chain combines TRBV5-1 with TRBJ1-1; D may be TRBD1 (6 bases). The CDR3 totals 15 residues. Germline V lookup: CDR1 SGHRS, CDR2 YFSETQ. Written as DNA, the CDR3 is TGCGCCAGCAGTTTGGGGGGCGGAGGTGACACTGAAGCTTTCTTT. It codes for CASSLGGGGDTEAFF.

CDR3 DNA: TGTGCCAGCAGCTTAGGACAGACAGGGCAGCCCCAGCATTTT. This codes for CASSLGQTGQPQHF. The chain links TRBV7-2 to TRBJ1-5; 7 nucleotides line up with TRBD1. J lost 7 bases, V lost 1 base, and 4 bases had no gene match. Germline CDR1 is SGHTA and CDR2 is FQGNSA. CDR3 length equals 14 residues.

This clonotype was detected a few times. The genes are TRBV3-1 and TRBJ2-5; TRBD2 matches at 10 bases. Per the germline V gene, CDR1 is LGHDT and CDR2 is YNNKEL (reference sequence). This CDR3 contains 15 residues. J was trimmed by 6 bases and V by 3 bases; bases with no gene match: 7. The CDR3 DNA follows: TGTGCCAGCAGCCATCGAGCGGGGGGGGAAAAGACCCAGTACTTC. The encoded protein is CASSHRAGGEKTQYF.

This clonotype showed up just a few times. V usage is TRBV28 and J usage is TRBJ2-7; D is tentatively TRBD1 or TRBD2 (6 bases each). CDR3 length: 14 amino acids. Trimming took off 5 bases at V and 5 bases at J, with 16 bases between the two ends. The germline V gene has CDR1 MDHEN and CDR2 SYDVKM. In DNA form, the CDR3 reads TGTGCCAGCAGTCCCCCTCGGGGGCTGGACGAGCAGTACTTC. It specifies CASSPPRGLDEQYF.

V usage is TRBV18 and J usage is TRBJ2-3, with D possibly being TRBD1 (6 bases). The CDR3 length is 16 residues. Trimming left V 4 bases short and J 0 bases short, with 14 bases between. The germline CDR1 and CDR2 sequences are KGHSH and LQKENI. CDR3 protein: CASSRPTGPSTDTQYF. In DNA, the CDR3 is TGTGCCAGCTCACGACCGACAGGACCTAGCACAGATACGCAGTATTTT.

This clonotype was seen ten or more times. This chain connects TRBV12-3 or TRBV12-4 to TRBJ2-1; the D gene is possibly TRBD2 (6 bases). Trimming cost V 4 bases and J 4 bases, with 11 bases left between them. The CDR3 length is 14 residues. Here the CDR3 reads CASSSPGLYNEQFF. The DNA for the CDR3 is TGTGCCAGCAGTTCGCCGGGACTTTACAATGAGCAGTTCTTC.

The chain employs TRBV7-2 and TRBJ2-3; the D gene is possibly TRBD1 (5 bases). Trimming pared 5 bases from V and 7 bases from J, leaving 16 bases between. The CDR3 runs to 14 residues. Germline V gene lookup returns CDR1 SGHTA and CDR2 FQGNSA. CDR3 sequence: CASSKGHEPNTQYF. DNA for the CDR3: TGTGCCAGCAGCAAAGGACACGAGCCTAATACGCAGTATTTT.